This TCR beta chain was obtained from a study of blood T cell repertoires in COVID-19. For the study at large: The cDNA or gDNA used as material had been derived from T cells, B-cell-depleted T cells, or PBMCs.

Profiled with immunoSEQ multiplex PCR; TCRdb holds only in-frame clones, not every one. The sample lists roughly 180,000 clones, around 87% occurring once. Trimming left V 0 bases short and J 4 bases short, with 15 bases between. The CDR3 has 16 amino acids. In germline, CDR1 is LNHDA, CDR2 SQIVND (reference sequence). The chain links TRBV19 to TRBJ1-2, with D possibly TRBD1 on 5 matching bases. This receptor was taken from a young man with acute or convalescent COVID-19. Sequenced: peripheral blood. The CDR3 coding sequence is TGTGCCAGTAGTATAGATCCTGACGGGGGGTCCTATGGCTACACCTTC. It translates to CASSIDPDGGSYGYTF.